The 16 T cell receptor beta chains below were found in one sample sequenced in a study of blood T cell repertoires in COVID-19. The data were produced by immunoSEQ multiplex PCR, yet TCRdb's version contains in-frame clones alone and is incomplete. Of 130,000 or so clones listed, 80% are singletons. Sequencing used peripheral blood. The source of these receptors is a man in his fifties or sixties with active or convalescent COVID-19.

The chain has TRBV19 and TRBJ2-1; 9 bases are a match to TRBD1. V lost 6 bases and J lost 9; bases outside the gene matches: 9. Germline V CDR1 and CDR2: LNHDA, SQIVND (reference sequence). The CDR3 is 14 residues long. The CDR3: CASRPGQGMGEQFF. DNA for the CDR3: TGTGCCAGTAGACCGGGACAGGGAATGGGTGAGCAGTTCTTC.

The J gene is TRBJ1-6, the V gene TRBV15; unclear D gene. This CDR3 contains 13 residues. Germline-derived CDR1 and CDR2 are LNHNV and YYDKDF (reference sequence). The germline V and J ends were trimmed by 2 bases and 9 bases, with 8 bases remaining between them. The CDR3 nucleotides read TGTGCCACCAGCAGATCAGCGAGTTCACCCCTCCACTTT. Protein product: CATSRSASSPLHF.

This rearrangement joins TRBV30 to TRBJ2-5; no clear D gene. The V end was cut by 1 base, the J end by 0 bases, with 12 bases between. Germline V gene data show CDR1 as GTSNPN and CDR2 as SVGIG (reference sequence). This CDR3 is built from 15 residues. As DNA, the CDR3 is TGTGCCTGGAGTGAAAAAACTGTGTACCAAGAGACCCAGTACTTC. Protein sequence: CAWSEKTVYQETQYF.

The chain carries TRBV27 and TRBJ2-3; possible D gene TRBD2, 6 bases. Trimming took 4 bases from V and 2 from J, leaving 16 bases between them. This CDR3 spans 16 amino acids. CDR1 and CDR2 (germline): MNHEY, SMNVEV (reference sequence). The CDR3 protein is CASSSRVGGPTDTQYF. CDR3 coding DNA: TGTGCCAGCAGTTCCAGGGTTGGAGGGCCCACAGATACGCAGTATTTT.

The V gene is TRBV29-1, the J gene TRBJ2-7; 9 bases fit TRBD1. The germline CDR1 and CDR2 sequences are SQVTM and ANQGSEA. This CDR3 comprises 12 residues. The V and J ends lost 6 bases and 7 bases, in that order; junction bases with no gene match: 7. This chain's CDR3 is CSVRGQGFEQYF. The CDR3 bases are TGCAGCGTGAGGGGACAGGGTTTTGAGCAGTACTTC.

The chain has TRBV7-8 and TRBJ2-1, with D possibly being TRBD2 (6 bases). This CDR3 contains 15 residues. Germline CDR1 is SGHVS and CDR2 is FQNEAQ. Trimming left V 2 bases short and J 1 base short, with 9 bases between. In nucleotides, the CDR3 is TGTGCCAGCAGCTTACTGAGCGGGTCCTACAATGAGCAGTTCTTC. The encoded protein is CASSLLSGSYNEQFF.

The gene calls are TRBV7-2 and TRBJ2-5; 8 nucleotides match TRBD2. V shed 4 bases, J shed 4 bases, and the junction held 8 bases outside the gene matches. This CDR3 is 15 amino acids long. Germline V lookup: CDR1 SGHTA, CDR2 FQGNSA. The chain's CDR3 is CASSSLSGSGETQYF. The CDR3 region has the DNA TGTGCCAGCAGCTCATTGAGCGGGAGTGGAGAGACCCAGTACTTC. Complete variable domain (other parts from reference TRBV7-2 and TRBJ2-5): GAGVSQSPSNKVTEKGKDVELRCDPISGHTALYWYRQSLGQGLEFLIYFQGNSAPDKSGLPSDRFSAERTGGSVSTLTIQRTQQEDSAVYLCASSSLSGSGETQYFGPGTRLLVL.

The chain combines TRBV5-1 with TRBJ2-5; maybe TRBD2 (6 bases). Germline V gene lookup returns CDR1 SGHRS and CDR2 YFSETQ. V lost 3 bases, J lost 3 bases, and 12 bases lay in between. CDR3 length: 14 amino acids. This CDR3 is CASSSGLTEETQYF. The CDR3 coding sequence is TGCGCCAGCAGCTCAGGACTAACAGAAGAGACCCAGTACTTC.

This rearrangement joins TRBV6-5 to TRBJ2-7; D might be TRBD1 (5 bases). Germline loops: CDR1 MNHEY, CDR2 SVGAGI. Between the trimmed V and J ends, which lost 6 bases and 0 bases, there was a span of 9 bases. This CDR3 is 13 amino acids long. CDR3 in amino acids: CASRRGSSYEQYF. CDR3 DNA sequence: TGTGCCAGCAGAAGGGGATCCTCCTACGAGCAGTACTTC.

The CDR3, as DNA: TGTGCCAGCAGCTTAGGGGGCGGGAGGGCTATCCGGAGCTCCTACAATGAGCAGTTCTTC. This encodes CASSLGGGRAIRSSYNEQFF. This chain links TRBV11-3 with TRBJ2-1; the match to TRBD2 covers 9 bases. The trim removed 1 base at V and 0 bases at J, leaving 13 bases unmatched. Germline CDR1 SGHNT, CDR2 YENEEA. The CDR3 runs 20 residues.

This clone was detected only a few times. The chain is built from TRBV7-2 and TRBJ1-2, with 7 bases that match TRBD1. V was pared by 1 base and J by 6 bases, with 5 bases of the junction left unmatched. CDR1 and CDR2 (germline): SGHTA, FQGNSA. The CDR3 runs to 14 residues. CDR3 region: CASSLGTGTNGYTF. The CDR3 nucleotides read TGTGCCAGCAGCTTAGGGACAGGAACGAATGGCTACACCTTC.

V and J are TRBV10-1 and TRBJ2-3; 14 bases fit TRBD2. The CDR3 extends over 19 amino acids. Trimming cost V 8 bases and J 6 bases; bases outside gene matches: 19. The germline CDR1 and CDR2 sequences are WNHNN and SYGVQD (reference sequence). CDR3 nucleotide sequence: TGCGCCAGCCGCCCGCGTAGGGGACTAGCGGGAGTCGTTCTTGATACGCAGTATTTT. This gives the protein CASRPRRGLAGVVLDTQYF.

The V and J genes are TRBV5-4 and TRBJ2-1, with TRBD2 identical over 8 bases. J was trimmed by 8 bases and V by 1 base; bases with no gene match: 8. The germline gives CDR1 SGHNT, CDR2 YYREEE (reference sequence). This CDR3 is 15 amino acids long. CDR3 DNA: TGTGCCAGCAGCTTGAGCAGCGGGAGCTTATATGAGCAGTTCTTC. Translated, it gives CASSLSSGSLYEQFF.

The CDR3 coding sequence is TGCGCCAGCAGCTTGGTTCCAGGGGAGTACGAGCAGTACTTC. Translation: CASSLVPGEYEQYF. The chain uses TRBV5-1 and TRBJ2-7; TRBD1 might be the D (6 bases). CDR1 and CDR2 from the germline V gene are SGHRS and YFSETQ. The germline V and J ends were trimmed by 0 bases and 4 bases, with 11 bases remaining between them. CDR3 size: 14 residues.

The V call is TRBV6-1, the J call TRBJ2-3, with 8 positions matching TRBD1. The CDR3 spans 16 residues. V lost 4 bases to trimming and J lost 8 bases; unmatched junction nucleotides: 14. The V gene's germline CDR1 is MNHNS and CDR2 SASEGT. CDR3 sequence reads: CASSGWTGSRALTQYF. CDR3 nucleotides: TGTGCCAGCAGTGGATGGACAGGGTCGCGGGCTCTTACGCAGTATTTT.

This clone was detected a few times. Other DNA sequences in this specimen translate into the identical CDR3. Written as DNA, the CDR3 is TGTGCCAGTAGTAACAGGGGCGGGGAGCTGTTTTTT. It codes for CASSNRGGELFF. The chain joins TRBV19 to TRBJ2-2; 7 bases fit TRBD1. In germline, CDR1 is LNHDA, CDR2 SQIVND (reference sequence). The trim removed 4 bases at V and 7 bases at J, leaving 0 bases unmatched. The CDR3 is 12 amino acids.